What follows are 22 T cell receptor beta chains derived from one specimen sequenced in a study of T cell responses to AZD1222 COVID-19 vaccine. TCRdb keeps only in-frame clones here, not all; method: immunoSEQ multiplex PCR. The table includes 90,000 to 100,000 clones, around nine tenths detected once. Material: peripheral blood, obtained 28 days after the second AZD1222 dose. These TCRs come from an adult who received the AZD1222 COVID-19 vaccine.

The chain is built from TRBV7-9 and TRBJ1-1, with D hard to call. V was trimmed by 5 bases and J by 1 base, leaving 8 bases between them. Germline V gene data show CDR1 as SEHNR and CDR2 as FQNEAQ (reference sequence). The CDR3 sequence is 13 residues long. The CDR3 DNA reads TGTGCCAGCAGCCTGTCCAAGAACACTGAAGCTTTCTTT. It codes for CASSLSKNTEAFF.

As DNA, the CDR3 is TGTGCCAGCAGCTTGAGGACAGGGGGCCAAGAGACCCAGTACTTC. It encodes CASSLRTGGQETQYF. The rearrangement links TRBV5-8 to TRBJ2-5; 10 bases match TRBD1. The CDR3 consists of 15 residues. Trimming removed 1 base from V and 1 base from J; junction bases left unmatched: 1. Germline-derived CDR1 and CDR2 are SGHTS and YDEGEE.

This clone was seen a handful of times. The chain has TRBV11-2 and TRBJ1-6; 7 positions agree with TRBD1. The CDR3 length is 15 residues. V was clipped by 5 bases and J by 9 bases; unmatched bases: 10. Germline V gene data show CDR1 as SGHAT and CDR2 as FQNNGV. CDR3 in amino acids: CASSQIDRAGSPLHF. Written as DNA, the CDR3 is TGTGCCAGCAGCCAGATAGACAGGGCGGGTTCACCCCTCCACTTT. The complete variable domain, with remaining parts taken from reference TRBV11-2 and TRBJ1-6, reads EAGVAQSPRYKIIEKRQSVAFWCNPISGHATLYWYQQILGQGPKLLIQFQNNGVVDDSQLPKDRFSAERLKGVDSTLKIQPAKLEDSAVYLCASSQIDRAGSPLHFGNGTRLTVT.

This clone was observed a single time. J is TRBJ2-7 and V is TRBV15; the match to TRBD1 covers 9 bases. Germline lookup yields CDR1 LNHNV and CDR2 YYDKDF (reference sequence). The CDR3 has 17 residues. V was clipped by 0 bases and J by 4 bases; unmatched bases: 10. The CDR3 loop is CATSRDLVGQGRYEQYF. In DNA, the CDR3 is TGTGCCACCAGCAGAGATCTTGTGGGACAGGGCAGATACGAGCAGTACTTC.

V and J are TRBV18 and TRBJ2-1; D not certain. Trimming removed 0 bases from V and 1 base from J, with 7 bases in between. CDR1 and CDR2 (germline): KGHSH, LQKENI. This CDR3 spans 15 amino acids. The CDR3 DNA sequence: TGTGCCAGCTCACCACCCGGGCTTTCCTACAATGAGCAGTTCTTC. Its protein is CASSPPGLSYNEQFF.

The CDR3 DNA reads TGTGCCAGCAGGGGTAGTTACCTCACAGATACGCAGTATTTT. Its translation is CASRGSYLTDTQYF. The rearrangement joins TRBV7-8 to TRBJ2-3; D gene uncertain. Germline assignment: CDR1 SGHVS and CDR2 FQNEAQ. This CDR3 contains 14 residues. V shed 6 bases and J shed 2 bases, with 12 bases lying between them.

This clone was counted between two and nine times. V and J are TRBV9 and TRBJ2-7; TRBD1 agrees at 9 bases. Germline CDR1 is SGDLS and CDR2 is YYNGEE. The CDR3 is 13 residues long. J lost 7 bases, V lost 4 bases, and 6 bases had no gene match. The CDR3 bases are TGTGCCAGCAGCTTCGGGACAGGGTGGGAGCAGTACTTC. Translated, it gives CASSFGTGWEQYF.

This sequence joins TRBV5-1 and TRBJ1-2, with D maybe TRBD1 (6 bases). The ends were cut back, 0 bases at V and 3 bases at J, with 9 bases in the middle. The length of the CDR3 is 14 residues. Germline V gene data show CDR1 as SGHRS and CDR2 as YFSETQ. For the CDR3, the DNA is TGCGCCAGCAGCTTGGGGACAGTTGACTATGGCTACACCTTC. Translation gives CASSLGTVDYGYTF.

The chain combines TRBV25-1 with TRBJ2-2; D is ambiguous. CDR1 is MGHDK and CDR2 is SYGVNS in the germline V gene. V lost 3 bases, J lost 5 bases, and 4 bases lay in between. The CDR3 runs to 12 residues. The CDR3 coding sequence is TGTGCCAGCAGTGACAGGACCGGGGAGCTGTTTTTT. This sequence encodes CASSDRTGELFF.

V and J are TRBV6-5 and TRBJ1-2; D possibly corresponds to TRBD1 (5 bases). Between the trimmed V and J ends, which lost 0 bases and 6 bases, there was a span of 11 bases. Germline V gene sequence: CDR1 MNHEY, CDR2 SVGAGI. The CDR3 spans 14 residues. Written as DNA, the CDR3 is TGTGCCAGCAGTTACTCGAACGCAGGGCATGGCTACACCTTC. Its translation: CASSYSNAGHGYTF.

The CDR3 nucleotides are TGTGCCACGGGCAGGGCTAGCGGGATAGGAACCGGGGAGCTGTTTTTT. Protein: CATGRASGIGTGELFF. The chain uses TRBV9 and TRBJ2-2; TRBD2 matches 9 bases. V shed 9 bases, J shed 5 bases, and the junction held 14 bases outside the gene matches. The CDR3 loop spans 16 amino acids. Looked up from germline, CDR1 is SGDLS and CDR2 is YYNGEE. The complete variable domain, with remaining parts taken from reference TRBV9 and TRBJ2-2, reads DSGVTQTPKHLITATGQRVTLRCSPRSGDLSVYWYQQSLDQGLQFLIQYYNGEERAKGNILERFSAQQFPDLHSELNLSSLELGDSALYFCATGRASGIGTGELFFGEGSRLTVL.

The rearrangement joins TRBV11-3 to TRBJ2-1, with 9 positions matching TRBD2. V dropped 2 bases and J dropped 3; count of bases not matched to a gene: 2. CDR1 and CDR2 from the germline V gene are SGHNT and YENEEA. The CDR3 is 15 amino acids. In nucleotides, the CDR3 is TGTGCCAGCAGCTTATTAGCGGGGGACTACAATGAGCAGTTCTTC. It yields the protein CASSLLAGDYNEQFF.

The chain employs TRBV6-5 and TRBJ1-3; tentatively, D is TRBD1 (6 bases). This CDR3 is built from 14 residues. V was pared by 5 bases and J by 4 bases, with 12 bases between. Germline CDR1 is MNHEY and CDR2 is SVGAGI. CDR3 loop: CASSPTGRGNTIYF. CDR3 in DNA: TGTGCCAGCAGTCCAACAGGGCGCGGAAACACCATATATTTT.

The chain employs TRBV2 and TRBJ2-5, with D unclear. Germline CDR1 SNHLY, CDR2 FYNNEI. The CDR3 is 13 amino acids. V shed 5 bases and J shed 7 bases, with 14 bases lying between them. CDR3 in DNA: TGTGCCAGCAGTTTGACTGCCGCTGGGACCCAGTACTTC. It encodes CASSLTAAGTQYF.

This rearrangement joins TRBV14 to TRBJ2-7; 9 nucleotides match TRBD2. The J segment lost 2 bases and the V segment lost 3 bases, leaving 2 bases of the junction unmatched. The CDR3 is 14 amino acids. Germline V gene sequence: CDR1 SGHDN, CDR2 FVKESK. The CDR3: CASSQGGRAYEQYF. DNA for the CDR3: TGTGCCAGCAGCCAGGGCGGGAGGGCCTACGAGCAGTACTTC.

The chain joins TRBV29-1 to TRBJ1-2, with 9 nucleotides matching TRBD1. Looked up from germline, CDR1 is SQVTM and CDR2 is ANQGSEA. V trimming: 7 bases; J trimming: 6 bases; junction bases outside the gene matches: 15. The length of the CDR3 is 15 residues. CDR3 residues: CSAGMDRGMVHGYTF. The CDR3 nucleotides are TGCAGCGCGGGAATGGACAGGGGAATGGTGCATGGCTACACCTTC.

This CDR3 is CASSDPETGLGYEQYF. For the CDR3, the DNA is TGTGCCAGCAGTGACCCGGAGACAGGATTGGGTTACGAGCAGTACTTC. J is TRBJ2-7 and V is TRBV25-1; possibly TRBD1 for D (6 bases). The CDR3 is 16 amino acids. The germline CDR1 and CDR2 sequences are MGHDK and SYGVNS. Trimming stripped 3 bases from V and 4 bases from J, with 19 bases between.

This clone was counted between two and nine times. The chain combines TRBV19 with TRBJ2-1; perhaps D is TRBD1 or TRBD2 (5 bases each). This CDR3 has 17 residues. V lost 7 bases, J lost 7 bases, and 26 bases lay in between. Germline CDR1 reads LNHDA; CDR2 reads SQIVND (reference sequence). CDR3 amino acids: CASKNRGFGTRDNEQFF. Written as DNA, the CDR3 is TGTGCCAGTAAGAACCGAGGGTTTGGGACCAGAGATAATGAGCAGTTCTTC.

The chain couples TRBV19 to TRBJ1-6, with 8 bases identical to TRBD1. The CDR3 runs to 15 residues. CDR1 and CDR2 from the germline V gene are LNHDA and SQIVND (reference sequence). V trimming: 5 bases; J trimming: 4 bases; junction bases outside the gene matches: 4. The CDR3 DNA follows: TGTGCCAGTAGTTCTCAGGGGGCGTATAATTCACCCCTCCACTTT. Encoded protein: CASSSQGAYNSPLHF.

CDR3 coding DNA: TGTGCCTCCGGACAGGATAACACTGAAGCTTTCTTT. This translates into CASGQDNTEAFF. This chain links TRBV30 with TRBJ1-1; 7 nucleotides match TRBD1. J was trimmed by 2 bases and V by 7 bases; bases with no gene match: 4. Germline V CDR1 and CDR2: GTSNPN, SVGIG (reference sequence). The CDR3 has 12 residues.

The chain couples TRBV2 to TRBJ1-5, with 12 bases that match TRBD1. After removal of 6 bases from V and 0 bases from J, the junction contained 6 bases not matched to a gene. There are 17 residues in the CDR3. Germline CDR1 SNHLY, CDR2 FYNNEI. The CDR3 spells CASRSGTGGYSNQPQHF. CDR3 nucleotides: TGTGCCAGCAGATCCGGGACAGGGGGCTATAGCAATCAGCCCCAGCATTTT.

The V gene is TRBV3-1 (or the pseudogene TRBV3-2), the J gene TRBJ2-1; tentative D call: TRBD1 (5 bases). V gave up 4 bases and J gave up 8 bases, with 18 bases separating them. CDR1 and CDR2 (germline): LGHDT, YNNKEL (reference sequence). The CDR3 spans 15 residues. In nucleotides, the CDR3 is TGTGCCAGCAGCCCCCCTAGGGGAAGTGTCGATGAGCAGTTCTTC. It codes for CASSPPRGSVDEQFF.